This T cell receptor (beta chain) comes out of a study of a mutant IDH1 vaccine in newly diagnosed glioma. Study context: Previous care, which was radiotherapy, temozolomide, or both, most often involved both. Whole-study results and caveats: Changes to the top peripheral T cell clonotypes appeared unrelated to pseudoprogression.

Profiled with immunoSEQ multiplex PCR; TCRdb holds only in-frame clones, not every one. The repertoire holds 110,000 or so clones, with roughly nine tenths as singletons. The CDR3 sequence is 17 residues long. V was shortened by 6 bases and J by 4 bases, with 22 bases between the two germline ends. The germline V gene has CDR1 LNHDA and CDR2 SQIVND (reference sequence). Stated time point: week 11, during vaccination. Every vaccine dose comprised 300 ug of mutant IDH1 20-mer peptide plus topical imiquimod. Newly diagnosed WHO grade 3 or 4 IDH1-mutant, ATRX-lost astrocytomas were identified in the donors. This clone came up a few times. No antigen is known for it.

Sequenced here: PBMCs, sampled from a glioma patient whose treatment included an IDH1 peptide vaccine. The chain joins TRBV19 to TRBJ1-5, with TRBD1 as a possible D gene (6 bases). This receptor was obtained from a woman between 45 and 65 years old with glioma. CDR3 sequence: CASRVGTHRRKNQPQHF. Here the CDR3 DNA reads TGTGCCAGTAGGGTGGGGACACATAGGCGGAAAAATCAGCCCCAGCATTTT.